This entry lists 24 T cell receptor beta chains sequenced from one sample in a study of identical twins. MiXCR, applied by TCRdb to the 5' RACE reads, yields one record per CDR3 protein. In the table there are hundreds of thousands of distinct CDR3 sequences, about a tenth of which are singletons. Sequenced input: memory (CD45RO+) T cells sorted from blood. The receptors come from a young woman in good health.

In this sample, this clonotype turned up many times. The rearrangement joins TRBV5-8 to TRBJ1-1; possible D gene TRBD1, 6 bases. Germline V gene sequence: CDR1 SGHTS, CDR2 YDEGEE. V gave up 1 base and J gave up 8 bases, with 6 bases separating them. This CDR3 is 11 amino acids long. Written as DNA, the CDR3 is TGTGCCAGCAGCTTGAGGGGGGAAGCTTTCTTT. Translated, it gives CASSLRGEAFF. The full variable domain, in which reference TRBV5-8 and TRBJ1-1 provide the parts outside the CDR3, is EAGVTQSPTHLIKTRGQQATLRCSPISGHTSVYWYQQALGLGLQFLLWYDEGEERNRGNFPPRFSGRQFPNYSSELNVNALELEDSALYLCASSLRGEAFFGQGTRLTVV.

This CDR3 is CASSPWRDGANVLTF. The CDR3 region has the DNA TGTGCCAGCAGCCCCTGGAGAGATGGGGCCAACGTCCTGACTTTC. The chain carries TRBV6-1 and TRBJ2-6; D is unresolved. Germline-derived CDR1 and CDR2 are MNHNS and SASEGT. CDR3 size: 15 residues. Trimming took off 6 bases at V and 3 bases at J, with 12 bases between the two ends.

This sequence joins TRBV6-1 and TRBJ2-7; TRBD1 matches at 7 bases. The V gene end was trimmed by 10 bases and the J gene end by 1 base; junction bases not matched to a gene: 10. Germline lookup yields CDR1 MNHNS and CDR2 SASEGT. The CDR3 extends over 14 amino acids. The CDR3 protein is CATAPRTGSYEQYF. The CDR3 DNA reads as TGTGCCACTGCACCCCGGACAGGATCCTACGAGCAGTACTTC.

This clonotype appeared many times. This chain joins TRBV20-1 and TRBJ2-7; TRBD2 agrees at 7 bases. The CDR3 is 11 amino acids. V shed 6 bases and J 4 bases; nucleotides not matched to a gene: 3. Germline CDR1 is DFQATT and CDR2 is SNEGSKA (reference sequence). In DNA, the CDR3 is TGCAGTGCGGGGGGGTCGTACGAGCAGTACTTC. Translated, it gives CSAGGSYEQYF.

The sample holds a few counts of this clonotype. The chain employs TRBV5-5 and TRBJ1-2; TRBD1 matches at 8 bases. The CDR3 runs to 15 residues. The germline V gene has CDR1 SGHKS and CDR2 YYEKEE (reference sequence). With V trimmed by 2 bases and J by 4 bases, 7 bases remained unmatched. This CDR3 reads CASSFLGQASYGYTF. The CDR3 DNA reads as TGTGCCAGCAGCTTCCTGGGACAGGCTTCCTATGGCTACACCTTC.

The V and J genes are TRBV2 and TRBJ1-1; D ambiguous. CDR1 is SNHLY, CDR2 FYNNEI, per germline. The ends were cut back, 4 bases at V and 0 bases at J, with 9 bases in the middle. The CDR3 runs 14 residues. The CDR3 nucleotides are TGTGCCAGCAGTGTAAGGCAGATGAACACTGAAGCTTTCTTT. Amino acid sequence: CASSVRQMNTEAFF.

The chain carries TRBV6-1 and TRBJ2-5, with 10 bases lining up with TRBD1. Trimming at V came to 3 bases and at J to 7 bases, leaving 5 bases not matched to a gene. The germline V gene encodes CDR1 MNHNS and CDR2 SASEGT. The CDR3 is made up of 14 amino acids. The CDR3 nucleotides read TGTGCCAGCAGTGAGGGGACAGGGGTTGCGACCCAGTACTTC. Translation: CASSEGTGVATQYF.

The chain employs TRBV5-1 and TRBJ2-7; 13 nucleotides match TRBD2. Germline lookup yields CDR1 SGHRS and CDR2 YFSETQ. The J segment lost 2 bases and the V segment lost 4 bases, leaving 21 bases of the junction unmatched. The CDR3 consists of 21 residues. CDR3 loop: CASSPDRTSGRTGLYTYEQYF. Written as DNA, the CDR3 is TGCGCCAGCAGCCCCGATCGGACTAGCGGGAGAACGGGCCTATATACCTACGAGCAGTACTTC. Supplemented by reference TRBV5-1 and TRBJ2-7, the full variable domain reads KAGVTQTPRYLIKTRGQQVTLSCSPISGHRSVSWYQQTPGQGLQFLFEYFSETQRNKGNFPGRFSGRQFSNSRSEMNVSTLELGDSALYLCASSPDRTSGRTGLYTYEQYFGPGTRLTVT.

This clonotype came up a few times. This chain joins TRBV20-1 and TRBJ1-2; no clear D gene. CDR1 is DFQATT and CDR2 is SNEGSKA in the germline V gene (reference sequence). The ends were cut back, 6 bases at V and 4 bases at J, with 12 bases in the middle. This CDR3 comprises 12 residues. The DNA for the CDR3 is TGCAGTGCCCCCGACGGACTCTATGGCTACACCTTC. This gives the protein CSAPDGLYGYTF.

This chain connects TRBV19 to TRBJ2-1, with D perhaps matching TRBD2 (7 bases). V was trimmed by 3 bases and J by 9 bases, leaving 15 bases between them. CDR1 is LNHDA, CDR2 SQIVND, per germline (reference sequence). The CDR3 covers 14 residues. The CDR3 here is CASSIMRGRGEQFF. The CDR3 DNA reads as TGTGCCAGTAGTATTATGAGGGGGAGGGGTGAGCAGTTCTTC.

This clonotype was counted only a few times. The chain carries TRBV20-1 and TRBJ2-1; a possible D gene is TRBD2 (6 bases). Trimming took off 1 base at V and 7 bases at J, with 17 bases between the two ends. The CDR3 has 15 amino acids. Germline V gene sequence: CDR1 DFQATT, CDR2 SNEGSKA (reference sequence). The CDR3 reads CSARASSATSNEQFF. The CDR3 DNA reads TGCAGTGCTAGAGCGTCTAGCGCAACCTCTAATGAGCAGTTCTTC.

This clonotype was seen a handful of times. The chain carries TRBV12-3 or TRBV12-4 and TRBJ1-2; D may be TRBD1 (5 bases). Trimming pared 1 base from V and 7 bases from J, leaving 7 bases between. The CDR3 loop spans 12 amino acids. The CDR3 loop is CASSLVGGGYTF. CDR3 coding DNA: TGTGCCAGCAGTTTAGTCGGGGGTGGCTACACCTTC.

This clonotype was observed a handful of times. V and J are TRBV5-1 and TRBJ1-2; D is unclear. The CDR3 consists of 13 residues. CDR1 SGHRS and CDR2 YFSETQ come from the germline V gene. Trimming removed 4 bases from V and 9 bases from J, with 16 bases in between. CDR3 DNA sequence: TGCGCCAGCAGCCCCGACCTCGCGAGGCGCTACACCTTC. Translated: CASSPDLARRYTF.

This clonotype has more than one count but fewer than ten. The genes are TRBV5-1 and TRBJ2-5; possibly TRBD2 for D (6 bases). V gave up 0 bases and J gave up 5 bases, with 17 bases separating them. CDR1 is SGHRS, CDR2 YFSETQ, per germline. The CDR3 runs to 16 residues. Here the CDR3 reads CASSLGSTSIGETQYF. As DNA, the CDR3 is TGCGCCAGCAGCTTGGGAAGTACTAGCATAGGGGAGACCCAGTACTTC.

In this sample, this clonotype turned up many times. The chain carries TRBV20-1 and TRBJ2-5, with D tentatively TRBD2 (5 bases). Deletions cut 5 bases from V and 5 bases from J, with 12 bases between. CDR1 DFQATT and CDR2 SNEGSKA come from the germline V gene (reference sequence). This CDR3 is built from 12 residues. CDR3 amino acids: CSAPLTGETQYF. CDR3 in DNA: TGCAGTGCTCCCCTGACGGGGGAGACCCAGTACTTC.

In this sample, this clonotype turned up many times. The chain is built from TRBV25-1 and TRBJ2-7, with TRBD2 matching 8 bases. The junction had 5 bases not matched to a gene; V was cut back by 10 bases and J by 0 bases. This CDR3 region has 13 residues. Per germline, CDR1 MGHDK and CDR2 SYGVNS. The CDR3 spells CATGSGSSYEQYF. The CDR3 DNA is TGTGCCACCGGCAGCGGGAGCTCCTACGAGCAGTACTTC.

This clonotype was detected many times. V gene TRBV3-1 combines with J gene TRBJ2-1; 8 positions agree with TRBD2. Trimming took 0 bases from V and 10 from J; bases not matched to a gene: 8. The CDR3 sequence is 15 residues long. The germline gives CDR1 LGHDT, CDR2 YNNKEL (reference sequence). CDR3: CASSQDPGRAGEQFF. The CDR3 DNA follows: TGTGCCAGCAGCCAAGATCCCGGGAGGGCCGGGGAGCAGTTCTTC.

The chain recombines TRBV5-6 with TRBJ1-2; possibly TRBD1 for D (6 bases). The CDR3 is 13 amino acids. The germline V gene has CDR1 SGHDT and CDR2 YYEEEE. Trimming took 1 base from V and 7 from J, leaving 11 bases between them. The CDR3 DNA reads as TGTGCCAGCAGCTTGAACAGGGCTCGTGGCTACACCTTC. It translates to CASSLNRARGYTF.

This clonotype has more than one count but fewer than ten. The chain employs TRBV29-1 and TRBJ2-3; no clear D gene. This CDR3 comprises 12 residues. V lost 7 bases and J lost 2, with 10 bases in between. Per the germline V gene, CDR1 is SQVTM and CDR2 is ANQGSEA. CDR3 sequence (DNA): TGCAGCGGGCGTAGGGCCACAGATACGCAGTATTTT. This codes for CSGRRATDTQYF.

This clonotype was recorded many times. V gene TRBV7-3 combines with J gene TRBJ2-2; tentatively, D is TRBD2 (5 bases). The germline V gene has CDR1 SGHTA and CDR2 FQGTGA. V lost 5 bases to trimming and J lost 8 bases, with 9 bases between them. CDR3 length: 12 residues. CDR3 sequence (DNA): TGTGCCAGCAGCCGCGGCGGGGGGGAGCTGTTTTTT. It is translated as CASSRGGGELFF.

The chain couples TRBV6-5 to TRBJ1-3; D unclear. CDR1 is MNHEY, CDR2 SVGAGI, per germline. CDR3 size: 11 residues. Trimming shortened V by 7 bases and J by 5 bases, and 6 bases separated the two germline ends. CDR3 sequence (DNA): TGTGCCAGCATCGATAGAAACACCATATATTTT. This codes for CASIDRNTIYF.

This clonotype appeared once. The chain links TRBV7-8 to TRBJ2-3; 10 bases align to TRBD2. Unmatched junction bases numbered 2, after V lost 4 bases and J lost 4 bases. Germline V gene data show CDR1 as SGHVS and CDR2 as FQNEAQ. The CDR3 is made up of 14 amino acids. CDR3 amino acids: CASSWSGRADTQYF. Written as DNA, the CDR3 is TGTGCCAGCAGCTGGAGCGGGAGGGCAGATACGCAGTATTTT.

The chain is built from TRBV7-2 and TRBJ2-5; 16 bases agree with TRBD2. J was trimmed by 3 bases and V by 5 bases; bases with no gene match: 6. The germline V gene encodes CDR1 SGHTA and CDR2 FQGNSA. The CDR3 covers 17 residues. The CDR3 nucleotides read TGTGCCAGCAGCCCCTGGGGGACTAGCGGGGGGGAAGAGACCCAGTACTTC. Translated, it gives CASSPWGTSGGEETQYF.

The rearrangement joins TRBV20-1 to TRBJ2-5; D is possibly TRBD2 (5 bases). V lost 2 bases, J lost 2 bases, and 9 bases lay in between. Germline CDR1 reads DFQATT; CDR2 reads SNEGSKA (reference sequence). The CDR3 length is 13 residues. The CDR3 coding sequence is TGCAGTGCTAGATTGAGCGGACAAGAGACCCAGTACTTC. Translated, it gives CSARLSGQETQYF.